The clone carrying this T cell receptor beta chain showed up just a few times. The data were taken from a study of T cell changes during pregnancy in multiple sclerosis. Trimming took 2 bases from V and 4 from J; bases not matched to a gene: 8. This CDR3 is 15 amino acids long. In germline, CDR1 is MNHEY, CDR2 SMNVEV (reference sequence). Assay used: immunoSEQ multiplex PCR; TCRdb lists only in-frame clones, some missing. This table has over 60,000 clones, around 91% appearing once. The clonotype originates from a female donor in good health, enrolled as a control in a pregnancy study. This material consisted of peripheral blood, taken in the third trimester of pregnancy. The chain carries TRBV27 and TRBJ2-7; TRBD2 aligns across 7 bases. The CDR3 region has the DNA TGTGCCAGCAGTTTACGCGGGATGGGAGGGTACGAGCAGTACTTC. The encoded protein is CASSLRGMGGYEQYF.